Described below is a single T cell receptor beta chain sequence and its context. Its antigen is unidentified. Over 190 million TCR-beta sequences from 15-18 subjects came out of each sequencing run. TCRdb independently ran MiXCR on the 5' RACE reads; one entry per CDR3 protein. This table holds tens of thousands of distinct CDR3 sequences, roughly 14% found once. This record comes from a study of neurological immune-mediated disorders. Study-wide results and caveats: The absence of any CDR3 amino acid sequence shared by expanded clones across subjects suggests that repertoires were private in all groups.

Unsorted libraries were prepared from 2 million PBMCs held at -80 C. V lost 10 bases and J 5 bases, leaving 14 bases between the germline ends. From germline, CDR1 is SEHNR and CDR2 FQNEAQ (reference sequence). This CDR3 spans 13 amino acids. Sequenced: PBMCs. The sequence came from a woman aged 45-65 years with HTLV-1-associated myelopathy (HAM/TSP). The J gene is TRBJ2-2, the V gene TRBV7-9; D call uncertain. CDR3 amino acids: CAIRPAGTGELFF. The CDR3, as DNA: TGTGCCATTAGACCCGCCGGGACCGGGGAGCTGTTTTTT.